Each of the 31 T cell receptor beta chains below was sequenced from the same sample in a study of T cells after yellow fever vaccination. TCRdb passed the 5' RACE reads through MiXCR, listing each CDR3 protein once. This sample has 320,000 or so distinct CDR3 sequences; about 8.3% occur once, and the top ten carry roughly 18%. The sequencing here drew on PBMCs, taken more than 35 days after the first yellow fever vaccination. Receptor source: a young man who received the YFV17D yellow fever vaccine.

This clonotype turned up a few times. The chain combines TRBV5-1 with TRBJ2-2; 9 bases line up with TRBD1. There are 15 residues in the CDR3. With 4 bases clipped from V and 1 base from J, the junction kept 2 bases outside the gene matches. Germline CDR1 reads SGHRS; CDR2 reads YFSETQ. Here the CDR3 DNA reads TGCGCCAGCAGCGCGGGACAGGGGAACACCGGGGAGCTGTTTTTT. This translates into CASSAGQGNTGELFF.

The table lists this clonotype with a few counts. The rearrangement uses TRBV2 and TRBJ2-3, with D unclear. Germline lookup yields CDR1 SNHLY and CDR2 FYNNEI. There are 16 residues in the CDR3. Trimming removed 4 bases at V and 1 base at J, with 15 bases between. CDR3: CASSVHSQRRTDTQYF. As DNA, the CDR3 is TGTGCCAGCAGTGTCCACTCCCAACGCCGCACAGATACGCAGTATTTT.

Only a few counts were recorded for this clonotype. This rearrangement joins TRBV5-1 to TRBJ2-2, with D possibly TRBD1 on 5 matching bases. The CDR3 runs to 14 residues. V lost 2 bases and J lost 4, with 9 bases in between. Germline lookup yields CDR1 SGHRS and CDR2 YFSETQ. In DNA form, the CDR3 reads TGCGCCAGCAGCTTAGGGGTCCCCACCGGGGAGCTGTTTTTT. It encodes CASSLGVPTGELFF.

The J gene is TRBJ2-7, the V gene TRBV20-1, with TRBD1 matching over 8 bases. V lost 6 bases to trimming and J lost 3 bases; unmatched junction nucleotides: 10. The CDR3 length is 14 residues. The V gene's germline CDR1 is DFQATT and CDR2 SNEGSKA (reference sequence). CDR3 region: CSATQGDRNYEQYF. The CDR3 bases are TGCAGTGCCACTCAAGGGGACAGGAACTACGAGCAGTACTTC.

This clonotype showed up just a few times. This CDR3 is CAISDRGGAVTEAFF. Here the CDR3 DNA reads TGTGCCATCAGTGACCGGGGGGGCGCGGTAACTGAAGCTTTCTTT. The J gene is TRBJ1-1, the V gene TRBV10-3; maybe TRBD1 (6 bases). Trimming pared 3 bases from V and 5 bases from J, leaving 16 bases between. Germline CDR1 ENHRY, CDR2 SYGVKD. This CDR3 contains 15 residues.

This clonotype was observed a handful of times. The chain links TRBV7-2 to TRBJ2-3, with 9 nucleotides matching TRBD2. This CDR3 comprises 14 residues. Germline V gene data show CDR1 as SGHTA and CDR2 as FQGNSA. After removal of 4 bases from V and 10 bases from J, the junction contained 9 bases not matched to a gene. CDR3 sequence: CASSWGGGAEAQYF. CDR3 DNA: TGTGCCAGCAGCTGGGGCGGGGGGGCGGAGGCGCAGTATTTT.

In nucleotides, the CDR3 is TGTGCCAGCAGCTCCAGGACAGGAGGGGACGGGGATACGCAGTATTTT. Protein: CASSSRTGGDGDTQYF. The V call is TRBV7-9, the J call TRBJ2-3; possibly TRBD1 for D (7 bases). This CDR3 is 16 amino acids long. V was cut by 4 bases and J by 6 bases, with 20 bases left in between. Germline loops: CDR1 SEHNR, CDR2 FQNEAQ (reference sequence).

The CDR3 spells CASRGSDMNTEAFF. As DNA, the CDR3 is TGTGCCAGCAGAGGCAGTGACATGAACACTGAAGCTTTCTTT. This chain connects TRBV2 to TRBJ1-1; D gene unclear. Trimming cost V 6 bases and J 0 bases, with 11 bases left between them. The CDR3 contains 14 residues. In germline, CDR1 is SNHLY, CDR2 FYNNEI.

This clonotype was found a few times. The chain has TRBV28 and TRBJ2-7, with a possible D match to TRBD2 (6 bases). Trimming took off 8 bases at V and 3 bases at J, with 17 bases between the two ends. Germline V gives CDR1 MDHEN, CDR2 SYDVKM. The CDR3 spans 14 residues. The CDR3 region has the DNA TGTGCCAGCGCGCAGGGAGGTACCCTCTACGAGCAGTACGTC. Protein: CASAQGGTLYEQYV.

In its sample, this clonotype was seen many times. V gene TRBV18 combines with J gene TRBJ2-7; a possible D gene is TRBD1 (5 bases). Trimming shortened V by 2 bases and J by 4 bases, and 9 bases separated the two germline ends. Germline V lookup: CDR1 KGHSH, CDR2 LQKENI. This CDR3 spans 13 amino acids. CDR3 in amino acids: CASSPGAEYEQYF. The CDR3 DNA is TGTGCCAGCTCACCAGGGGCAGAGTACGAGCAGTACTTC.

This clonotype was seen a few times. The V and J genes are TRBV6-1 and TRBJ2-3; 10 nucleotides align to TRBD1. The J segment lost 0 bases and the V segment lost 6 bases, leaving 9 bases of the junction unmatched. CDR3 length: 17 residues. The V gene's germline CDR1 is MNHNS and CDR2 SASEGT. The CDR3 nucleotides read TGTGCCAGCAGCCAACTGGGACAGGGGTTTAGCACAGATACGCAGTATTTT. It is translated as CASSQLGQGFSTDTQYF.

The rearrangement links TRBV10-3 to TRBJ2-1; possibly TRBD1 for D (5 bases). The CDR3 length is 14 residues. The germline V gene has CDR1 ENHRY and CDR2 SYGVKD. Trimming left V 2 bases short and J 10 bases short, with 15 bases between. The CDR3 nucleotides are TGTGCCATCAGTGAGGGGGCAGGTCTGGGAGAGCAGTTCTTC. Its translation is CAISEGAGLGEQFF.

There are many counts of this clonotype. The chain links TRBV7-2 to TRBJ2-7, with a possible D match to TRBD2 (5 bases). V lost 1 base and J 2 bases, leaving 12 bases between the germline ends. Germline CDR1 reads SGHTA; CDR2 reads FQGNSA. The CDR3 has 15 residues. The CDR3 nucleotides are TGTGCCAGCAGCTTAGAGTGGCTAGCTACCTACGAGCAGTACTTC. Translation gives CASSLEWLATYEQYF.

This clonotype turned up a few times. The rearrangement uses TRBV7-9 and TRBJ2-1; 10 positions agree with TRBD2. The germline gives CDR1 SEHNR, CDR2 FQNEAQ (reference sequence). The CDR3 length is 15 residues. The junction had 3 bases not matched to a gene; V was cut back by 2 bases and J by 5 bases. The chain's CDR3 is CASSLLAGANNEQFF. Written as DNA, the CDR3 is TGTGCCAGCAGCTTACTAGCGGGGGCTAACAATGAGCAGTTCTTC.

The chain employs TRBV7-6 and TRBJ2-2; the D gene is possibly TRBD2 (7 bases). The germline V gene has CDR1 SGHVS and CDR2 FNYEAQ. This CDR3 spans 16 amino acids. V was cut by 0 bases and J by 3 bases, with 11 bases left in between. The CDR3 sequence is CASSLAGGLDTGELFF. CDR3 coding DNA: TGTGCCAGCAGCTTAGCGGGGGGGCTGGACACCGGGGAGCTGTTTTTT.

A remark on this clonotype: Relative to the germline gene, one junction end is altered; a read error may explain this. This chain links TRBV7-2 with TRBJ2-5; D uncertain. The CDR3 has 13 amino acids. Germline lookup yields CDR1 SGHTA and CDR2 FQGNSA. CDR3 coding DNA: TGTGCCAGCAGCTTAGCCGACCAAAAGACCCAGTACTTC. Amino acid sequence: CASSLADQKTQYF.

This clonotype was recorded a few times. The chain has TRBV24-1 and TRBJ2-2; TRBD1 might be the D (5 bases). Germline loops: CDR1 KGHDR, CDR2 SFDVKD. The CDR3 runs 13 residues. Trimming cost V 4 bases and J 5 bases, with 7 bases left between them. In DNA, the CDR3 is TGTGCCACCAGTGAACCAGGGACCGGGGAGCTGTTTTTT. Translation: CATSEPGTGELFF.

This clonotype appeared a few times. J is TRBJ1-1 and V is TRBV11-1; a possible D gene is TRBD1 (5 bases). Deletions cut 0 bases from V and 3 bases from J, with 11 bases between. The CDR3 is made up of 15 amino acids. Germline assignment: CDR1 SGHAT and CDR2 FQDESV (reference sequence). The CDR3 is CASSLAGKGYTEAFF. CDR3 DNA: TGTGCCAGCAGCTTAGCGGGCAAGGGGTACACTGAAGCTTTCTTT.

The rearrangement uses TRBV7-2 and TRBJ1-3; no reliable D call. Trimming removed 2 bases at V and 0 bases at J, with 5 bases between. Germline CDR1 and CDR2: SGHTA and FQGNSA. The CDR3 has 14 residues. The CDR3 reads CASSLIASGNTIYF. In DNA form, the CDR3 reads TGTGCCAGCAGCTTAATCGCCTCTGGAAACACCATATATTTT.

V usage is TRBV7-8 and J usage is TRBJ1-5, with D perhaps matching TRBD1 (5 bases). This CDR3 comprises 15 residues. V was cut by 2 bases and J by 4 bases, with 12 bases left in between. The V gene's germline CDR1 is SGHVS and CDR2 FQNEAQ. In DNA, the CDR3 is TGTGCCAGCAGCTTACAGGGCAACCGAAATCAGCCCCAGCATTTT. This sequence encodes CASSLQGNRNQPQHF.

This clonotype came up a few times. V gene TRBV7-2 combines with J gene TRBJ2-3; 9 bases fit TRBD2. Germline V gene data show CDR1 as SGHTA and CDR2 as FQGNSA. The CDR3 has 16 residues. V lost 8 bases and J lost 4; bases outside the gene matches: 13. In DNA, the CDR3 is TGTGCCAGCGGCCTTTTGCGGGGGGGCCCTCCAGATACGCAGTATTTT. Its protein is CASGLLRGGPPDTQYF.

The chain couples TRBV5-4 to TRBJ2-2; 8 bases fit TRBD1. The V and J ends lost 3 bases and 6 bases, in that order; junction bases with no gene match: 10. The CDR3 consists of 16 residues. The germline V gene has CDR1 SGHNT and CDR2 YYREEE (reference sequence). The CDR3 DNA sequence: TGTGCCAGCAGCTCTTTAGGACAGGGATATCCCGGGGAGCTGTTTTTT. It yields the protein CASSSLGQGYPGELFF.

This clonotype was counted between two and nine times. This chain links TRBV7-2 with TRBJ2-7, with TRBD2 matching 11 bases. The CDR3 spans 16 residues. V shed 5 bases and J 6 bases; nucleotides not matched to a gene: 12. Looked up from germline, CDR1 is SGHTA and CDR2 is FQGNSA. CDR3 DNA sequence: TGTGCCAGCAGCATCACTAGCGGGGGACCTTCGCTCGAGCAGTACGTC. Translating gives CASSITSGGPSLEQYV.

A few counts support this clonotype. In DNA form, the CDR3 reads TGTGCCAGCAGCACCATAGTCCAAGAGACCCAGTACTTC. This encodes CASSTIVQETQYF. This sequence joins TRBV7-7 and TRBJ2-5; D unresolved. Trimming cost V 5 bases and J 1 base, with 8 bases left between them. The CDR3 sequence is 13 residues long. Germline loops: CDR1 SSHAT, CDR2 FNYEAQ (reference sequence).

This clonotype was seen only a few times. This chain links TRBV9 with TRBJ1-6; maybe TRBD1 (5 bases). V was shortened by 7 bases and J by 8 bases, with 16 bases between the two germline ends. Germline V gene data show CDR1 as SGDLS and CDR2 as YYNGEE. This CDR3 region has 14 residues. This chain's CDR3 is CASRPGLAYSPLHF. For the CDR3, the DNA is TGTGCCAGCCGCCCAGGGCTGGCCTATTCACCCCTCCACTTT.

This clonotype was seen more than once but under ten times. This rearrangement joins TRBV6-4 to TRBJ2-6, with D unresolved. V lost 6 bases and J 1 base, leaving 28 bases between the germline ends. This CDR3 is built from 21 residues. Per the germline V gene, CDR1 is MRHNA and CDR2 is SNTAGT. The CDR3 region is CASSPIPGSGRKGSGANVLTF. For the CDR3, the DNA is TGTGCCAGCAGCCCGATTCCCGGGTCCGGGCGGAAAGGATCTGGGGCCAACGTCCTGACTTTC.

There are a few counts of this clonotype. The chain joins TRBV25-1 to TRBJ2-3; D might be TRBD1 or TRBD2, each matching 6 bases. The CDR3 totals 15 residues. CDR1 and CDR2 (germline): MGHDK, SYGVNS. The V gene lost 5 bases and the J gene lost 5 bases, with 17 bases spanning the gap. CDR3 amino acids: CASSPWVGGGDTQYF. Written as DNA, the CDR3 is TGTGCCAGCAGTCCGTGGGTGGGGGGCGGAGATACGCAGTATTTT.

The chain carries TRBV18 and TRBJ1-5; D is unresolved. CDR1 KGHSH and CDR2 LQKENI come from the germline V gene. Trimming pared 3 bases from V and 0 bases from J, leaving 12 bases between. The CDR3 is 16 residues long. The CDR3 DNA sequence: TGTGCCAGCTCACCGGGGATACGCTATAGCAATCAGCCCCAGCATTTT. Translating it yields CASSPGIRYSNQPQHF.

This clonotype was detected a few times. The V gene is TRBV5-1, the J gene TRBJ2-3; D tentatively reads TRBD1 or TRBD2 (5 bases each). CDR1 and CDR2 (germline): SGHRS, YFSETQ. V shed 2 bases and J shed 4 bases, with 17 bases lying between them. The CDR3 length is 16 residues. The CDR3 protein is CASSFTGTIGADTQYF. DNA for the CDR3: TGCGCCAGCAGCTTTACCGGGACGATAGGGGCAGATACGCAGTATTTT.

This clonotype was counted only a few times. The chain joins TRBV6-2 or TRBV6-3 to TRBJ2-7; the match to TRBD1 covers 9 bases. The CDR3 loop spans 18 amino acids. Germline CDR1 and CDR2: MNHEY and SVGEGT. J gave up 3 bases and V 0 bases, and 12 bases lay outside the gene matches. The CDR3 reads CASSYSRTGALTYYEQYV. CDR3 coding DNA: TGTGCCAGCAGTTACTCTCGGACAGGGGCCCTTACCTACTACGAGCAGTACGTC.

This clonotype was found once. One junction end disagrees with the germline gene, perhaps due to a read error. This sequence joins TRBV18 and TRBJ2-2; D perhaps matches TRBD2 (5 bases). Germline CDR1 reads KGHSH; CDR2 reads LQKENI. The CDR3 is 15 amino acids. This CDR3 is CASSRGILSPGELFF. CDR3 DNA: TGCGCCAGCTCACGAGGGATTCTTTCACCGGGGGAGCTGTTTTTT.